This is a list of T cell receptor beta chains from one sample in a study of blood T cells in healthy people across ages. TCRdb fed the 5' RACE reads into MiXCR, producing one record per CDR3 protein. Of more than 650,000 distinct CDR3 sequences in the sample, roughly 50% are singletons; the top ten hold about two fifths. Material: blood. These TCRs come from a man older than 75 in good health. The CDR3 runs from the conserved cysteine through the conserved F or W. A D gene is named only where the DNA matches it firmly. The listing skips clone size in some rows; elsewhere it reads once, few, many or a size class.

NA,TRBD2,TRBV7-9,TRBJ2-3,TGTGCCAGCAGCTCGAGCGGGGGGGGCACAGATACGCAGTATTTT,CASSSSGGGTDTQYF
NA,TRBD2,TRBV9,TRBJ2-1,TGTGCCAGCAGCGTAGTTAGCGGGGGCATCTATGAGCAGTTCTTC,CASSVVSGGIYEQFF
few,TRBD1,TRBV2,TRBJ1-2,TGTGCCAGCAGGATAACACAGGGGGCAGGAGGCTACACCTTC,CASRITQGAGGYTF
once,NA,TRBV19,TRBJ1-5,TGTGCCAGTATCTCCGGGACGGGTAGCAATCAGCCCCAGCATTTT,CASISGTGSNQPQHF
NA,NA,TRBV6-6,TRBJ2-7,TGTGCCAGCAGTTTTATAATAGGGAACTACGAGCAGTACTTC,CASSFIIGNYEQYF
few,TRBD2,TRBV4-1,TRBJ2-7,TGCGCCAGCAGCCAAGCGGGACTAGGTTCCTACGAGCAGTACTTC,CASSQAGLGSYEQYF
NA,NA,TRBV28,TRBJ2-5,TGTGCCAGCAGTCGGGGGGCCTGGGAGGACGGGCCTACCCAGAAAGAGACCCAGTACTTC,CASSRGAWEDGPTQKETQYF
few,TRBD1,TRBV4-1,TRBJ2-4,TGCGCCAGCAGCCGAAGGACAGGGGGTGAGCAGTACTTC,CASSRRTGGEQYF
NA,TRBD2,TRBV29-1,TRBJ2-7,TGCAGCGTTGAAGTCGGGGGCGGGAGGGCCACGTACGAGCAGTACTTC,CSVEVGGGRATYEQYF
NA,NA,TRBV4-1,TRBJ1-2,TGCGCCAGCAGCCAAGATTGGGACATAAGCTACACCTTC,CASSQDWDISYTF
NA,NA,TRBV9,TRBJ2-6,TGTGCCAGCAGCGCTGGGGGCACGCGCTCTGGGGCCAACGTCCTGACTTTC,CASSAGGTRSGANVLTF
NA,NA,TRBV20-1,TRBJ2-4,TGCAGTGCCCAAGATAAAAGGGACCACATTCAGTACTTC,CSAQDKRDHIQYF
NA,TRBD1,TRBV5-1,TRBJ2-1,TGCGTCAGCAGCTTGGACCGGACAGGGGCTGCAGTGGATGAGCAGTTCTTC,CVSSLDRTGAAVDEQFF
few,NA,TRBV21-1,TRBJ2-7,TGTGCCAGCAGCAAAGGAAGCGGGAGGCCTTACGAGCAGTACTTC,CASSKGSGRPYEQYF
NA,NA,TRBV14,TRBJ2-1,TGTGCCAGCAGCCAAGACCGTGCGCAGTTCTTC,CASSQDRAQFF
NA,TRBD1,TRBV6-7,TRBJ1-5,TGTGCCAGCAGTTACTCCTGGACAGGGGATAAGGTGGGCAATCAGCCCCAGCATTTT,CASSYSWTGDKVGNQPQHF
NA,TRBD2,TRBV5-1,TRBJ2-1,TGCGCCAGCAGCTTGGGCGGGAGGACGGCCTACAATGAGCAGTTCTTC,CASSLGGRTAYNEQFF